The 24 T cell receptor beta chains below come from one sample, sequenced in a study of T cell repertoires in cytomegalovirus infection. Antigens of these TCRs are unknown. TCRdb re-derived calls from the reads in MiXCR, one entry per CDR3 protein. The data hold 250,000 to 400,000 distinct CDR3 sequences, with 25% observed a single time. The source material was cultured PBMCs, sampled from culture after CMV antigen stimulation. These receptors were obtained from a human donor in good health (CMV status not recorded). Some clones in this sample may be carry-over from other donors' samples.

In its sample, this clonotype was seen many times. The rearrangement uses TRBV7-2 and TRBJ2-1, with 7 bases fitting TRBD2. Germline V lookup: CDR1 SGHTA, CDR2 FQGNSA. The V segment lost 5 bases and the J segment 6 bases; nucleotides outside the gene matches: 10. This CDR3 is built from 15 residues. As DNA, the CDR3 is TGTGCCAGCAGCCCTCTCCAGATAGCGGGCAATGAGCAGTTCTTC. Translation gives CASSPLQIAGNEQFF.

This clonotype has a single count. The chain combines TRBV15 with TRBJ2-2, with 7 bases lining up with TRBD2. Per the germline V gene, CDR1 is LNHNV and CDR2 is YYDKDF (reference sequence). The CDR3 is made up of 13 amino acids. V lost 3 bases to trimming and J lost 9 bases; unmatched junction nucleotides: 4. CDR3 bases: TGTGCCACCAGCAGGAGACTAGCCCGGGAGCTGTTTTTT. Translation: CATSRRLARELFF.

The chain is built from TRBV6-2 or TRBV6-3 and TRBJ2-1, with 13 positions matching TRBD2. CDR3 length: 15 amino acids. CDR1 is MNHEY and CDR2 is SVGEGT in the germline V gene. V gave up 5 bases and J gave up 8 bases; unmatched junction bases: 6. The CDR3 DNA reads TGTGCCAGCAGTCAGGGGACTAGCGGGGTGGATGAGCAGTTCTTC. Translating gives CASSQGTSGVDEQFF.

The chain has TRBV6-2 or TRBV6-3 and TRBJ2-7; possible D gene TRBD2, 6 bases. The germline V gene has CDR1 MNHEY and CDR2 SVGEGT. Trimming took off 7 bases at V and 3 bases at J, with 13 bases between the two ends. The CDR3 length is 13 residues. CDR3 coding DNA: TGTGCCAGCATTCCCGGGGGTCGCTACGAGCAGTACTTC. Amino acid sequence: CASIPGGRYEQYF.

This rearrangement joins TRBV7-3 to TRBJ1-5; TRBD1 might be the D (6 bases). Between the trimmed V and J ends, which lost 5 bases and 5 bases, there was a span of 16 bases. The CDR3 has 15 residues. Germline loops: CDR1 SGHTA, CDR2 FQGTGA. CDR3 amino acids: CASSPSGGADQPQHF. The CDR3 region has the DNA TGTGCCAGCAGCCCCAGTGGGGGGGCGGATCAGCCCCAGCATTTT.

This clonotype was recorded once. V usage is TRBV7-3 and J usage is TRBJ2-3; D remains ambiguous. Trimming shortened V by 2 bases and J by 2 bases, and 8 bases separated the two germline ends. In germline, CDR1 is SGHTA, CDR2 FQGTGA. This CDR3 comprises 14 residues. The CDR3 DNA reads as TGTGCCAGCAGCTTAGACGGGTACACAGATACGCAGTATTTT. Translated: CASSLDGYTDTQYF.

The chain combines TRBV15 with TRBJ1-5; D call uncertain. The CDR3 loop spans 14 amino acids. V was shortened by 4 bases and J by 4 bases, with 11 bases between the two germline ends. Per germline, CDR1 LNHNV and CDR2 YYDKDF (reference sequence). CDR3 loop: CATSTRGLNQPQHF. The CDR3 bases are TGTGCCACCAGCACCCGGGGTTTAAATCAGCCCCAGCATTTT. Using reference TRBV15 and TRBJ1-5 for the parts outside the CDR3, the full variable domain is DAMVIQNPRYQVTQFGKPVTLSCSQTLNHNVMYWYQQKSSQAPKLLFHYYDKDFNNEADTPDNFQSRRPNTSFCFLDIRSPGLGDTAMYLCATSTRGLNQPQHFGDGTRLSIL.

This chain links TRBV7-2 with TRBJ2-7; TRBD1 aligns across 7 bases. The V and J ends lost 3 bases and 9 bases, in that order; junction bases with no gene match: 5. Germline CDR1 and CDR2: SGHTA and FQGNSA. The CDR3 totals 12 residues. CDR3 nucleotides: TGTGCCAGCAGCTTTATGGGGGACAGGCAGTACTTC. It translates to CASSFMGDRQYF.

This clonotype was seen just once. V gene TRBV20-1 combines with J gene TRBJ1-3, with D tentatively TRBD1 (6 bases). The CDR3 runs to 13 residues. The V and J ends lost 5 bases and 5 bases respectively, with 13 bases between them. CDR1 DFQATT and CDR2 SNEGSKA come from the germline V gene (reference sequence). The CDR3 DNA follows: TGCAGTGCTCGGACAGTCCGCCGAAACACCATATATTTT. Protein sequence: CSARTVRRNTIYF.

This clonotype was counted only a few times. The chain has TRBV12-3 or TRBV12-4 and TRBJ1-2; unclear D gene. The CDR3 is made up of 14 amino acids. Trimming cost V 5 bases and J 3 bases, with 13 bases left between them. The CDR3 coding sequence is TGTGCCAGCAGTCCCTTTGGAGATGACTATGGCTACACCTTC. This encodes CASSPFGDDYGYTF.

In its sample, this clonotype was seen a few times. The CDR3 loop reads CASSLGQAVSGANVLTF. CDR3 nucleotide sequence: TGTGCCAGCAGCTTGGGGCAGGCCGTCTCTGGGGCCAACGTCCTGACTTTC. V is TRBV5-8 and J is TRBJ2-6; D call uncertain. V was shortened by 0 bases and J by 0 bases, with 10 bases between the two germline ends. Germline CDR1 and CDR2: SGHTS and YDEGEE. The CDR3 is made up of 17 amino acids.

Of note for this clonotype: A much bigger clone sits one base away, suggesting this may be a read error. This rearrangement joins TRBV4-1 to TRBJ1-2, with TRBD1 identical over 7 bases. CDR1 and CDR2 from the germline V gene are MGHRA and YSYEKL. This CDR3 is 17 amino acids long. CDR3: CPSSQEPQGLANYGYTF. In DNA form, the CDR3 reads TGCCCCAGCAGCCAAGAACCACAGGGGCTAGCTAACTATGGCTACACCTTC.

The CDR3 coding sequence is TGCGCCAGCAGCCACCTACCGGGACAGGGGACAGCCTACGAGCAGTACTTC. Its translation is CASSHLPGQGTAYEQYF. The chain joins TRBV4-3 to TRBJ2-7; 10 bases line up with TRBD1. V shed 3 bases and J 2 bases; nucleotides not matched to a gene: 10. CDR1 and CDR2 (germline): LGHNA, YSLEER. This CDR3 spans 17 amino acids.

In its sample, this clonotype was seen many times. This rearrangement joins TRBV7-2 to TRBJ2-6, with 7 bases identical to TRBD1. The CDR3 is 17 residues long. V lost 5 bases and J lost 0; bases outside the gene matches: 7. Germline assignment: CDR1 SGHTA and CDR2 FQGNSA. Here the CDR3 reads CASSLGTAPSGANVLTF. CDR3 DNA: TGTGCCAGCAGCCTCGGGACAGCTCCCTCTGGGGCCAACGTCCTGACTTTC. Full variable domain (outside the CDR3, taken from reference TRBV7-2 and TRBJ2-6): GAGVSQSPSNKVTEKGKDVELRCDPISGHTALYWYRQSLGQGLEFLIYFQGNSAPDKSGLPSDRFSAERTGGSVSTLTIQRTQQEDSAVYLCASSLGTAPSGANVLTFGAGSRLTVL.

A few counts support this clonotype. V usage is TRBV4-2 and J usage is TRBJ1-4, with 7 positions matching TRBD1. Trimming removed 2 bases from V and 8 bases from J; junction bases left unmatched: 2. Per the germline V gene, CDR1 is LGHNA and CDR2 is YNFKEQ. CDR3 length: 13 residues. CDR3 amino acids: CASSQPGGEKLFF. CDR3 nucleotides: TGTGCCAGCAGCCAACCAGGGGGGGAAAAACTGTTTTTT.

This clonotype was counted ten times or more. V is TRBV7-2 and J is TRBJ2-7; TRBD2 is a possible D gene (7 bases). The V end was cut by 5 bases, the J end by 6 bases, with 17 bases between. Germline V CDR1 and CDR2: SGHTA, FQGNSA. CDR3 length: 14 residues. CDR3 nucleotides: TGTGCCAGCAGCCCTAGGGGGGGCCTTTTCGAGCAGTACTTC. Residues: CASSPRGGLFEQYF.

This clonotype has only a few counts. The chain carries TRBV4-3 and TRBJ2-3, with D perhaps matching TRBD2 (7 bases). The length of the CDR3 is 16 residues. Trimming removed 0 bases at V and 3 bases at J, with 13 bases between. Looked up from germline, CDR1 is LGHNA and CDR2 is YSLEER. As DNA, the CDR3 is TGCGCCAGCAGCCAAGAAAGGGGGAGGGGGACAGATACGCAGTATTTT. This encodes CASSQERGRGTDTQYF.

In its sample, this clonotype was seen a few times. The chain uses TRBV7-9 and TRBJ1-1; no definite D call. CDR1 SEHNR and CDR2 FQNEAQ come from the germline V gene (reference sequence). Trimming removed 3 bases from V and 1 base from J, with 9 bases in between. The CDR3 totals 14 residues. The CDR3 reads CASSFWSENTEAFF. As DNA, the CDR3 is TGTGCCAGCAGCTTCTGGTCTGAGAACACTGAAGCTTTCTTT.

The chain links TRBV4-2 to TRBJ1-4; D is unclear. V shed 2 bases and J shed 0 bases, with 7 bases lying between them. Germline lookup yields CDR1 LGHNA and CDR2 YNFKEQ. The CDR3 is 15 residues long. The CDR3 DNA sequence: TGTGCCAGCAGCCAATCCAGAGCAACTAATGAAAAACTGTTTTTT. Translation: CASSQSRATNEKLFF.

This clonotype turned up a few times. The rearrangement links TRBV12-3 or TRBV12-4 to TRBJ2-2, with TRBD1 identical over 9 bases. The CDR3 is 15 amino acids. The trim removed 6 bases at V and 5 bases at J, leaving 7 bases unmatched. The DNA for the CDR3 is TGTGCCAGCAGACCGGGACAGGGAGAAACCGGGGAGCTGTTTTTT. Amino acids: CASRPGQGETGELFF.

The sample holds many counts of this clonotype. The rearrangement joins TRBV6-2 or TRBV6-3 to TRBJ1-2; maybe TRBD1 (6 bases). Germline lookup yields CDR1 MNHEY and CDR2 SVGEGT. CDR3 length: 15 residues. Trimming removed 4 bases at V and 1 base at J, with 13 bases between. CDR3 sequence reads: CASSSPIRGNYGYTF. Here the CDR3 DNA reads TGTGCCAGCAGTTCCCCGATCAGGGGTAACTATGGCTACACCTTC.

The gene calls are TRBV11-2 and TRBJ2-1, with D hard to call. The CDR3 is made up of 15 amino acids. The germline V and J ends were trimmed by 1 base and 2 bases, with 9 bases remaining between them. Germline V gene sequence: CDR1 SGHAT, CDR2 FQNNGV. CDR3 sequence: CASSLVRSPYNEQFF. The DNA of the CDR3 is TGTGCCAGCAGCTTAGTACGGTCCCCCTACAATGAGCAGTTCTTC.

The V gene is TRBV20-1, the J gene TRBJ1-1; D remains unclear. This CDR3 region has 12 residues. Looked up from germline, CDR1 is DFQATT and CDR2 is SNEGSKA (reference sequence). The germline V and J ends were trimmed by 2 bases and 0 bases, with 4 bases remaining between them. CDR3 coding DNA: TGCAGTGCTAGATCGGTGAACACTGAAGCTTTCTTT. Its protein product is CSARSVNTEAFF.

The gene calls are TRBV18 and TRBJ1-4, with a weak D call TRBD1 (6 bases). Germline loops: CDR1 KGHSH, CDR2 LQKENI. Deletions cut 6 bases from V and 0 bases from J, with 17 bases between. The CDR3 runs 17 residues. In DNA, the CDR3 is TGTGCCAGCTCCCTCCGGGACACCGTTGCAACTAATGAAAAACTGTTTTTT. Residues: CASSLRDTVATNEKLFF.